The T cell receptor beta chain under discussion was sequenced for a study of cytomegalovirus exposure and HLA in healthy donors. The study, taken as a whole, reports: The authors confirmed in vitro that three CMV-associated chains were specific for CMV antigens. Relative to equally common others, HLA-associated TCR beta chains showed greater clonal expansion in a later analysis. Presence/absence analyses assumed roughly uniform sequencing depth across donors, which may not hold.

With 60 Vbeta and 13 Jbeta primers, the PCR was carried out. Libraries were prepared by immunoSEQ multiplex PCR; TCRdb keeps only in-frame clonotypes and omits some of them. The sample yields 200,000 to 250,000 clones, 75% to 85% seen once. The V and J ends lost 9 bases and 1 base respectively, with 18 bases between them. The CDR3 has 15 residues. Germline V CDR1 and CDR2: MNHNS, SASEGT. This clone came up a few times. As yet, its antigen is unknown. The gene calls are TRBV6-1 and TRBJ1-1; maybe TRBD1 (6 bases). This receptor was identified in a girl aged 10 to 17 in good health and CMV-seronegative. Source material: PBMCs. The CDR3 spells CASQALRGGNTEAFF. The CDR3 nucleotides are TGTGCCAGTCAGGCCCTAAGGGGGGGGAACACTGAAGCTTTCTTT.